This T cell receptor beta chain was sequenced for a study of spatial heterogeneity in lung cancer. Time point in this sample: sample taken at primary tumor resection. The CDR3 consists of 13 residues. V was clipped by 6 bases and J by 5 bases, with 8 bases between them. The germline CDR1 and CDR2 sequences are MNHEY and SMNVEV (reference sequence). The table lists this clonotype with many counts. In TCRdb, the 5' RACE reads were re-called with MiXCR into one record per CDR3 protein. The sample holds roughly 21,000 distinct CDR3 sequences, less than 3.5% seen once. This sequence joins TRBV27 and TRBJ1-6, with a possible D match to TRBD1 (5 bases). This TCR derives from a female donor with early-stage non-small cell lung cancer. The sequencing here drew on PBMCs, taken at surgery. This chain's CDR3 is CASRGLNNSPLHF. DNA of the CDR3: TGTGCCAGCAGGGGGCTGAATAATTCACCCCTCCACTTT.